These 21 T cell receptor beta chains originate from one sample sequenced in a study of regulatory T cells in long-lasting Graves disease. Time point described: newly diagnosed GD, antithyroid drugs for less than 3 months. Researchers made the TCR library from RNA that was extracted from PBMCs. Combining iRepertoire HTBI primers with Arm-PCR of CDR3 regions, the authors built TCR beta libraries. Each CDR3 protein is one row after TCRdb ran MiXCR on the multiplex PCR reads. The sample contains fewer than 650,000 distinct CDR3 sequences, approximately 15% of which appear only once. The sample was also linked to a second study, of T cells in Graves' hyperthyroidism and ophthalmopathy.

The specimen was peripheral blood mononuclear cells (PBMCs), collected at new diagnosis, from a patient treated with antithyroid drugs. The receptors come from a young woman with Graves disease.

This chain connects TRBV30 to TRBJ2-7; D unclear. The germline gives CDR1 GTSNPN, CDR2 SVGIG (reference sequence). V was shortened by 4 bases and J by 0 bases, with 22 bases between the two germline ends. The CDR3 spans 17 residues. In nucleotides, the CDR3 is TGTGCCTGGACCGTCCGGGCCGCTGAAGGAAGCTCCTACGAGCAGTACTTC. Encoded protein: CAWTVRAAEGSSYEQYF. Drawing the rest from reference TRBV30 and TRBJ2-7, the complete variable domain is SQTIHQWPATLVQPVGSPLSLECTVEGTSNPNLYWYRQAAGRGLQLLFYSVGIGQISSEVPQNLSASRPQDRQFILSSKKLLLSDSGFYLCAWTVRAAEGSSYEQYFGPGTRLTVT.

This clonotype appeared many times. The chain combines TRBV11-2 with TRBJ2-1; D is ambiguous. CDR3 size: 13 residues. In germline, CDR1 is SGHAT, CDR2 FQNNGV. The V end was cut by 5 bases, the J end by 4 bases, with 9 bases between. In DNA form, the CDR3 reads TGTGCCAGCAGCCCCCTCTATTACAATGAGCAGTTCTTC. It encodes CASSPLYYNEQFF.

This clonotype was seen a handful of times. The chain joins TRBV3-1 to TRBJ2-3; the D gene could be TRBD1 or TRBD2 (6 bases each). The V end lost 0 bases, the J end lost 0 bases, and 10 bases lay between the germline ends. The CDR3 loop spans 16 amino acids. Germline lookup yields CDR1 LGHDT and CDR2 YNNKEL (reference sequence). CDR3 amino acids: CASSQDQGGSTDTQYF. DNA for the CDR3: TGTGCCAGCAGCCAAGATCAAGGGGGGAGCACAGATACGCAGTATTTT.

This clonotype has ten or more counts. The V call is TRBV20-1, the J call TRBJ2-1; D is unresolved. Germline assignment: CDR1 DFQATT and CDR2 SNEGSKA (reference sequence). CDR3 length: 14 residues. The germline V and J ends were trimmed by 3 bases and 3 bases, with 12 bases remaining between them. The CDR3 is CSARGDSFYNEQFF. The DNA for the CDR3 is TGCAGTGCTAGGGGCGACTCATTCTACAATGAGCAGTTCTTC.

The table lists this clonotype with many counts. V usage is TRBV10-3 and J usage is TRBJ1-1; 10 nucleotides line up with TRBD1. The CDR3 covers 14 residues. Per the germline V gene, CDR1 is ENHRY and CDR2 is SYGVKD. V lost 10 bases, J lost 4 bases, and 9 bases stayed unmatched. The CDR3 is CATGQGEGATEAFF. The CDR3 DNA is TGTGCCACTGGACAGGGGGAAGGGGCCACTGAAGCTTTCTTT.

This clonotype has a handful of counts. The chain has TRBV19 and TRBJ1-6; no clear D. V lost 2 bases to trimming and J lost 5 bases, with 10 bases between them. Germline V CDR1 and CDR2: LNHDA, SQIVND (reference sequence). The length of the CDR3 is 15 residues. The CDR3 protein is CASSIRPENNSPLHF. CDR3 DNA: TGTGCCAGTAGTATACGGCCCGAAAATAATTCACCCCTCCACTTT.

Worth noting for this clonotype: A much larger clone differs by one base, so this may be a read error. The chain joins TRBV28 to TRBJ2-7; TRBD2 aligns across 7 bases. Trimming cost V 7 bases and J 7 bases; bases outside gene matches: 10. Germline assignment: CDR1 MDHEN and CDR2 SYDVKM. The CDR3 consists of 13 residues. The CDR3 spells CASKTSDYNEQYF. As DNA, the CDR3 is TGTGCCAGCAAAACTAGCGACTACAATGAGCAGTACTTC.

This clonotype was counted only a few times. A much larger clone differs from this one at a single base, so this may be a read error. The V and J genes are TRBV7-9 and TRBJ2-1; D is unclear. The germline gives CDR1 SEHNR, CDR2 FQNEAQ (reference sequence). This CDR3 has 15 residues. CDR3 DNA sequence: TGTGCCAGCAGCTTAACCCCTAGAACCTACAATGAGCAGCTCTTC. It specifies CASSLTPRTYNEQLF.

The chain is built from TRBV7-2 and TRBJ1-3; no clear D. CDR3 size: 12 residues. The V and J ends lost 7 bases and 0 bases respectively, with 4 bases between them. Germline values: CDR1 SGHTA, CDR2 FQGNSA. CDR3 DNA: TGTGCCAGCAAGGGCTCTGGAAACACCATATATTTT. Its translation is CASKGSGNTIYF.

This clonotype was recorded a few times. This chain links TRBV18 with TRBJ1-3; D not resolved. Germline lookup yields CDR1 KGHSH and CDR2 LQKENI. This CDR3 comprises 14 residues. The germline V and J ends were trimmed by 0 bases and 4 bases, with 7 bases remaining between them. The CDR3 reads CASSPPGRGNTIYF. The DNA for the CDR3 is TGTGCCAGCTCACCACCAGGCCGCGGAAACACCATATATTTT.

In this sample, this clonotype turned up many times. The V gene is TRBV19, the J gene TRBJ1-1; D uncertain. Germline CDR1 and CDR2: LNHDA and SQIVND (reference sequence). Trimming cost V 7 bases and J 0 bases, with 24 bases left between them. This CDR3 spans 18 amino acids. The CDR3 sequence: CASNRGSRTSQMNTEAFF. The CDR3 nucleotides read TGTGCCAGTAATAGAGGCAGCCGTACTTCCCAAATGAACACTGAAGCTTTCTTT. The complete variable domain, with remaining parts taken from reference TRBV19 and TRBJ1-1, reads DGGITQSPKYLFRKEGQNVTLSCEQNLNHDAMYWYRQDPGQGLRLIYYSQIVNDFQKGDIAEGYSVSREKKESFPLTVTSAQKNPTAFYLCASNRGSRTSQMNTEAFFGQGTRLTVV.

The rearrangement uses TRBV5-5 and TRBJ1-2; a possible D gene is TRBD1 (5 bases). This CDR3 has 16 amino acids. V lost 4 bases and J lost 4, with 20 bases in between. Germline V CDR1 and CDR2: SGHKS, YYEKEE (reference sequence). The CDR3 coding sequence is TGTGCCAGCAGCCCAACGGCGGAGGGGCGAGGCTATGGCTACACCTTC. Translation gives CASSPTAEGRGYGYTF.

The chain joins TRBV10-2 to TRBJ1-4; no clear D. The V end lost 4 bases, the J end lost 0 bases, and 9 bases lay between the germline ends. Germline V gene lookup returns CDR1 WSHSY and CDR2 SAAADI. This CDR3 has 15 residues. The chain's CDR3 is CASSVNSATNEKLFF. The DNA for the CDR3 is TGCGCCAGCAGTGTGAACAGCGCAACTAATGAAAAACTGTTTTTT.

The chain couples TRBV29-1 to TRBJ2-3; 10 positions match TRBD2. The CDR3 has 16 amino acids. Trimming took 0 bases from V and 5 from J; bases not matched to a gene: 8. Germline CDR1 reads SQVTM; CDR2 reads ANQGSEA. CDR3 in amino acids: CSVEDGTSGTRDTQYF. The DNA for the CDR3 is TGCAGCGTTGAAGATGGTACTAGCGGGACACGAGATACGCAGTATTTT.

Many counts were recorded for this clonotype. V usage is TRBV11-2 and J usage is TRBJ2-5; 8 bases line up with TRBD1. CDR1 is SGHAT, CDR2 FQNNGV, per germline. The CDR3 loop spans 15 amino acids. V shed 2 bases, J shed 4 bases, and the junction held 6 bases outside the gene matches. DNA of the CDR3: TGTGCCAGCAGCTTATCGCCAACAGGGGGAGAGACCCAGTACTTC. Encoded protein: CASSLSPTGGETQYF.

This clonotype came up a few times. V is TRBV20-1 and J is TRBJ1-4; D ambiguous. The germline V gene encodes CDR1 DFQATT and CDR2 SNEGSKA (reference sequence). The CDR3 totals 15 residues. V was shortened by 5 bases and J by 8 bases, with 21 bases between the two germline ends. The CDR3 loop is CSALTFRSGKEKLFF. CDR3 coding DNA: TGCAGTGCTCTGACTTTCCGATCGGGTAAAGAAAAACTGTTTTTT.

The sample holds many counts of this clonotype. CDR3: CSVQSPGAGTRSYEQYF. In nucleotides, the CDR3 is TGCAGTGTTCAATCCCCCGGGGCAGGTACCCGCTCCTACGAGCAGTACTTC. J is TRBJ2-7 and V is TRBV20-1, with D perhaps assigned TRBD1 or TRBD2 (5 bases each). Germline lookup yields CDR1 DFQATT and CDR2 SNEGSKA (reference sequence). This CDR3 has 17 residues. V lost 7 bases to trimming and J lost 0 bases, with 25 bases between them.

The sample holds many counts of this clonotype. This chain joins TRBV20-1 and TRBJ2-1, with D unclear. The CDR3 consists of 12 residues. The germline V gene has CDR1 DFQATT and CDR2 SNEGSKA (reference sequence). Trimming pared 0 bases from V and 6 bases from J, leaving 6 bases between. The CDR3 DNA sequence: TGCAGTGCTAGAGATCTAAGCAATGAGCAGTTCTTC. Translation: CSARDLSNEQFF.

The rearrangement links TRBV5-1 to TRBJ2-7; perhaps TRBD2 as D (7 bases). Trimming left V 0 bases short and J 2 bases short, with 18 bases between. Looked up from germline, CDR1 is SGHRS and CDR2 is YFSETQ. This CDR3 is built from 17 residues. The CDR3 here is CASSLGRTGGLTYEQYF. The CDR3 nucleotides are TGCGCCAGCAGCTTGGGTAGAACGGGGGGCCTAACCTACGAGCAGTACTTC.

In its sample, this clonotype was seen many times. The CDR3 reads CASSGGLAGYEQYF. DNA for the CDR3: TGTGCCAGCAGCGGGGGACTAGCGGGCTACGAGCAGTACTTC. The chain employs TRBV11-1 and TRBJ2-7; 12 nucleotides agree with TRBD2. The CDR3 runs to 14 residues. J was trimmed by 3 bases and V by 5 bases; bases with no gene match: 2. Looked up from germline, CDR1 is SGHAT and CDR2 is FQDESV (reference sequence).

The chain combines TRBV7-9 with TRBJ2-1; D gene ambiguous. The CDR3 length is 14 residues. Germline V gives CDR1 SEHNR, CDR2 FQNEAQ (reference sequence). Trimming shortened V by 1 base and J by 9 bases, and 13 bases separated the two germline ends. CDR3 coding DNA: TGTGCCAGCAGCTTAGTTACCAGCTCTGCTGAGCAGTTCTTC. It encodes CASSLVTSSAEQFF.